This TCR beta chain was sequenced in a study of blood T cell repertoires in COVID-19. Overall study context: PBMCs, B-cell-depleted T cells, or T cells were the source of the cDNA or gDNA that made up the material.

Original analysis: Using reference gene primer amplification, nucleated cell counts were estimated. Libraries were prepared by immunoSEQ multiplex PCR; TCRdb keeps only in-frame clonotypes and omits some of them. Clone size and the V and J calls come from that table; the DNA yielded D and trimming. Found here are 120,000 or so clones, over 75% of them singletons; the top ten hold around 6.3%. The ends were cut back, 1 base at V and 8 bases at J, with 11 bases in the middle. Germline lookup yields CDR1 ENHRY and CDR2 SYGVKD. This CDR3 region has 14 residues. The clonotype originates from a man older than 75 with active or convalescent COVID-19. V and J are TRBV10-3 and TRBJ1-4; no firm D call. The sample consisted of peripheral blood. The CDR3 loop reads CAISEFGLSEKLFF. CDR3 nucleotide sequence: TGTGCCATCAGTGAGTTCGGTCTGTCCGAAAAACTGTTTTTT.